This record looks at one T cell receptor (beta chain) sequence and its context. At the DNA level, this CDR3 is encoded by other sequences in the same sample as well. CDR3 size: 14 residues. Looked up from germline, CDR1 is LNHNV and CDR2 is YYDKDF (reference sequence). V lost 0 bases to trimming and J lost 4 bases; unmatched junction nucleotides: 2. This entry comes from a study of shared clonotypes between healthy human individuals. Generated by immunoSEQ multiplex PCR, the TCRdb table keeps only in-frame clones and is missing some. Found here are roughly 1,500,000 clones, approximately 98.5% of them singletons; the top ten hold 0.36%.

This sequence originates from a man aged 25-40 years in good health. The rearrangement joins TRBV15 to TRBJ1-1, with 7 bases identical to TRBD1. Sequenced: naive CD4+ T cells sorted from blood. This sample's subset: CD45RA+ positively selected. CDR3: CATSRDPGGTEAFF. CDR3 nucleotide sequence: TGTGCCACCAGCAGAGATCCAGGGGGCACTGAAGCTTTCTTT.